Listed here are 10 T cell receptor beta chains from one sample, sequenced in a study of cytomegalovirus exposure and HLA in healthy donors. Primers for the PCR totalled 60 Vbeta and 13 Jbeta. The table came from immunoSEQ multiplex PCR; TCRdb's copy has only in-frame clones and leaves some out. The data show 200,000 to 250,000 clones, with around 80% seen just once and 1.7% held by the top ten. Source material: PBMCs. Every receptor here comes from a man aged 50 to 59 in good health and CMV-seronegative.

The chain carries TRBV5-4 and TRBJ2-7; the D gene is possibly TRBD2 (6 bases). The CDR3 loop spans 15 amino acids. Trimming took off 4 bases at V and 9 bases at J, with 23 bases between the two ends. The germline gives CDR1 SGHNT, CDR2 YYREEE (reference sequence). The chain's CDR3 is CASSVDRGGAAVQYF. CDR3 in DNA: TGTGCCAGCAGCGTTGATAGGGGCGGGGCGGCTGTGCAGTACTTC.

The J gene is TRBJ1-5, the V gene TRBV11-2, with D tentatively TRBD1 (6 bases). Germline V lookup: CDR1 SGHAT, CDR2 FQNNGV. V lost 5 bases and J lost 7, with 12 bases in between. The CDR3 has 13 residues. The CDR3 nucleotides are TGTGCCAGCAGCCAAGGGGGATCCCAGCCCCAGCATTTT. It codes for CASSQGGSQPQHF.

J is TRBJ2-7 and V is TRBV19; 7 bases are a match to TRBD1. With 1 base clipped from V and 7 bases from J, the junction kept 4 bases outside the gene matches. Germline lookup yields CDR1 LNHDA and CDR2 SQIVND (reference sequence). The CDR3 totals 13 residues. CDR3 coding DNA: TGTGCCAGTAGTATAGGACAGGGCGGGGAGCAGTACTTC. This translates into CASSIGQGGEQYF.

The rearrangement uses TRBV4-2 and TRBJ2-7; 9 nucleotides agree with TRBD1. The CDR3 loop spans 15 amino acids. J lost 0 bases, V lost 3 bases, and 3 bases had no gene match. Germline V gives CDR1 LGHNA, CDR2 YNFKEQ. The CDR3 region has the DNA TGTGCCAGCAGCCACCCGGGACAGGGCTCCTACGAGCAGTACTTC. Translation: CASSHPGQGSYEQYF.

J is TRBJ2-6 and V is TRBV5-4; 7 bases are a match to TRBD2. The CDR3 is 17 residues long. Trimming cost V 0 bases and J 0 bases; bases outside gene matches: 3. CDR1 and CDR2 (germline): SGHNT, YYREEE (reference sequence). The chain's CDR3 is CASSLAGGNSGANVLTF. The CDR3 DNA follows: TGTGCCAGCAGCTTGGCCGGGGGGAACTCTGGGGCCAACGTCCTGACTTTC.

This clone occurred once. This chain joins TRBV27 and TRBJ1-1, with a tentative D call TRBD1 (5 bases). CDR3 size: 12 residues. Germline V gene data show CDR1 as MNHEY and CDR2 as SMNVEV (reference sequence). V lost 1 base to trimming and J lost 7 bases, with 7 bases between them. Here the CDR3 reads CASSLWQGEAFF. The CDR3 nucleotides are TGTGCCAGCAGTTTATGGCAGGGTGAAGCTTTCTTT.

The chain is built from TRBV5-1 and TRBJ2-3; 7 bases map to TRBD2. The CDR3 contains 15 residues. CDR1 is SGHRS, CDR2 YFSETQ, per germline. After removal of 3 bases from V and 1 base from J, the junction contained 5 bases not matched to a gene. The DNA of the CDR3 is TGCGCCAGCAGCTCCAGCCTAGCGGGCACAGATACGCAGTATTTT. Protein sequence: CASSSSLAGTDTQYF.

The gene calls are TRBV27 and TRBJ2-1; D might be TRBD2 (6 bases). This CDR3 spans 15 amino acids. In germline, CDR1 is MNHEY, CDR2 SMNVEV (reference sequence). The V gene lost 6 bases and the J gene lost 0 bases, with 12 bases spanning the gap. The CDR3: CASSPGLPSYNEQFF. Written as DNA, the CDR3 is TGTGCCAGCAGCCCGGGACTTCCCTCCTACAATGAGCAGTTCTTC.

The chain links TRBV28 to TRBJ1-1, with D possibly matching TRBD1 (6 bases). The CDR3 sequence is 14 residues long. Germline CDR1 MDHEN, CDR2 SYDVKM. V was shortened by 8 bases and J by 3 bases, with 16 bases between the two germline ends. The CDR3 here is CASGPRGGYTEAFF. The DNA for the CDR3 is TGTGCCAGCGGCCCGAGGGGGGGGTACACTGAAGCTTTCTTT.

The V and J genes are TRBV6-4 and TRBJ2-2; the D is unclear. With 4 bases removed from V and 6 bases from J, the gap between germline ends came to 9 bases. There are 13 residues in the CDR3. CDR1 and CDR2 (germline): MRHNA, SNTAGT. The CDR3 DNA is TGTGCCAGCAGTGGCTCTAACTCCGGGGAGCTGTTTTTT. Its protein is CASSGSNSGELFF.